Included here is one TCR beta chain sequence, with context. Its antigen is not known. The sample is drawn from a study of T cell repertoires in cytomegalovirus infection. TCRdb re-called the reads through MiXCR, storing one row per CDR3 protein. The sample lists some 180,000 distinct CDR3 sequences, roughly 15% occurring once. Study-wide findings and caveats: Cumulative frequency of public TCR beta families picked out carriers of CMV plus the relevant HLA.

The germline V gene encodes CDR1 GTSNPN and CDR2 SVGIG (reference sequence). This CDR3 region has 13 residues. V shed 1 base and J shed 2 bases, with 7 bases lying between them. The V call is TRBV30, the J call TRBJ2-3; D gene unclear. Sequencing input: CD8+ T cells from PBMCs. The receptor was isolated from a human donor in good health (CMV status not recorded). Some clones in this sample may be carry-over from other donors' samples. CDR3: CAWSDWDTDTQYF. DNA for the CDR3: TGTGCCTGGAGTGACTGGGACACAGATACGCAGTATTTT.